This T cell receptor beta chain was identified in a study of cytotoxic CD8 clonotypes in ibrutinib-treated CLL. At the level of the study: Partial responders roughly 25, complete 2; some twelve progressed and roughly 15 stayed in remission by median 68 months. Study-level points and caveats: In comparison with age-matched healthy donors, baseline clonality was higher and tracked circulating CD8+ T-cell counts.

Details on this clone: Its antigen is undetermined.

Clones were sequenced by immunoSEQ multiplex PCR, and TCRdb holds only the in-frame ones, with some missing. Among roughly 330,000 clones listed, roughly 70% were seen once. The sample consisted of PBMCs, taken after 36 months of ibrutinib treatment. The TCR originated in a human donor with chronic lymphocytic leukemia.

Written as DNA, the CDR3 is TGTGCCAGCAGCTTAGTAGACGCCCTTCCCCAGTCCGAGCAGTACTTC. Translation: CASSLVDALPQSEQYF. This sequence joins TRBV7-6 and TRBJ2-7; no reliable D call. The CDR3 loop spans 16 amino acids. Per germline, CDR1 SGHVS and CDR2 FNYEAQ. Trimming took off 1 base at V and 6 bases at J, with 19 bases between the two ends.